In this sample, the clone carrying this T cell receptor beta chain turned up many times. Antigen specificity is unknown. The CDR3 has 14 residues. Trimming took 4 bases from V and 6 from J, leaving 15 bases between them. Template material for amplifying TCR beta CDR3 regions consisted of RNA transcripts. Carried out on the TCR CDR3, a first-round RT-PCR used the HTBI primer set. Each CDR3 protein gets one entry after TCRdb re-called the multiplex PCR reads with MiXCR. The repertoire holds some 440,000 distinct CDR3 sequences, with 15% to 18% as singletons. This sample is part of a study of T cells in Graves' hyperthyroidism and ophthalmopathy. Study results and limitations: Also found in blood were most expanded thyroid clonotypes above 0.001.

Newly diagnosed hyperthyroidism, duration under 2 months, in patients aged 18 to 65. The J gene is TRBJ2-5, the V gene TRBV12-3 or TRBV12-4; D tentatively fits TRBD1 or TRBD2 (5 bases each). The sequence was collected from a woman aged 18-29 years with Graves' hyperthyroidism. Source material: blood. This chain's CDR3 is CASSSGTEIKTQYF. Here the CDR3 DNA reads TGTGCCAGCAGTTCCGGGACGGAAATTAAGACCCAGTACTTC.